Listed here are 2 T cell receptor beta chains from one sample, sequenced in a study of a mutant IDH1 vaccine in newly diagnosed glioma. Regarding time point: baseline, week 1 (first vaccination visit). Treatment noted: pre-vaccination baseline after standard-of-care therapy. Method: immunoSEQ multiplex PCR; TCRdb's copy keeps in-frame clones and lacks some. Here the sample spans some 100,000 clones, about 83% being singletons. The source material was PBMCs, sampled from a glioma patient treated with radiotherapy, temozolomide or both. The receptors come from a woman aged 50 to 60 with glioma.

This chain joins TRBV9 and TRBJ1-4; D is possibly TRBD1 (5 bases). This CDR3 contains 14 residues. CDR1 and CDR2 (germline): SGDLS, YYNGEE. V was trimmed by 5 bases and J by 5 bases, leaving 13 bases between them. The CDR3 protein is CASSGGTRNEKLFF. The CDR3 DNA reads TGTGCCAGCAGTGGGGGGACGAGGAATGAAAAACTGTTTTTT.

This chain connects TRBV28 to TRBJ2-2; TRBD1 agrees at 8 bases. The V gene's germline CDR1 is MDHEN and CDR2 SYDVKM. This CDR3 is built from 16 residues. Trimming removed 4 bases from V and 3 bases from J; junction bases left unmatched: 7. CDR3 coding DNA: TGTGCCAGCAGTTCTGATCAGGGGGCCCACACCGGGGAGCTGTTTTTT. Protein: CASSSDQGAHTGELFF.